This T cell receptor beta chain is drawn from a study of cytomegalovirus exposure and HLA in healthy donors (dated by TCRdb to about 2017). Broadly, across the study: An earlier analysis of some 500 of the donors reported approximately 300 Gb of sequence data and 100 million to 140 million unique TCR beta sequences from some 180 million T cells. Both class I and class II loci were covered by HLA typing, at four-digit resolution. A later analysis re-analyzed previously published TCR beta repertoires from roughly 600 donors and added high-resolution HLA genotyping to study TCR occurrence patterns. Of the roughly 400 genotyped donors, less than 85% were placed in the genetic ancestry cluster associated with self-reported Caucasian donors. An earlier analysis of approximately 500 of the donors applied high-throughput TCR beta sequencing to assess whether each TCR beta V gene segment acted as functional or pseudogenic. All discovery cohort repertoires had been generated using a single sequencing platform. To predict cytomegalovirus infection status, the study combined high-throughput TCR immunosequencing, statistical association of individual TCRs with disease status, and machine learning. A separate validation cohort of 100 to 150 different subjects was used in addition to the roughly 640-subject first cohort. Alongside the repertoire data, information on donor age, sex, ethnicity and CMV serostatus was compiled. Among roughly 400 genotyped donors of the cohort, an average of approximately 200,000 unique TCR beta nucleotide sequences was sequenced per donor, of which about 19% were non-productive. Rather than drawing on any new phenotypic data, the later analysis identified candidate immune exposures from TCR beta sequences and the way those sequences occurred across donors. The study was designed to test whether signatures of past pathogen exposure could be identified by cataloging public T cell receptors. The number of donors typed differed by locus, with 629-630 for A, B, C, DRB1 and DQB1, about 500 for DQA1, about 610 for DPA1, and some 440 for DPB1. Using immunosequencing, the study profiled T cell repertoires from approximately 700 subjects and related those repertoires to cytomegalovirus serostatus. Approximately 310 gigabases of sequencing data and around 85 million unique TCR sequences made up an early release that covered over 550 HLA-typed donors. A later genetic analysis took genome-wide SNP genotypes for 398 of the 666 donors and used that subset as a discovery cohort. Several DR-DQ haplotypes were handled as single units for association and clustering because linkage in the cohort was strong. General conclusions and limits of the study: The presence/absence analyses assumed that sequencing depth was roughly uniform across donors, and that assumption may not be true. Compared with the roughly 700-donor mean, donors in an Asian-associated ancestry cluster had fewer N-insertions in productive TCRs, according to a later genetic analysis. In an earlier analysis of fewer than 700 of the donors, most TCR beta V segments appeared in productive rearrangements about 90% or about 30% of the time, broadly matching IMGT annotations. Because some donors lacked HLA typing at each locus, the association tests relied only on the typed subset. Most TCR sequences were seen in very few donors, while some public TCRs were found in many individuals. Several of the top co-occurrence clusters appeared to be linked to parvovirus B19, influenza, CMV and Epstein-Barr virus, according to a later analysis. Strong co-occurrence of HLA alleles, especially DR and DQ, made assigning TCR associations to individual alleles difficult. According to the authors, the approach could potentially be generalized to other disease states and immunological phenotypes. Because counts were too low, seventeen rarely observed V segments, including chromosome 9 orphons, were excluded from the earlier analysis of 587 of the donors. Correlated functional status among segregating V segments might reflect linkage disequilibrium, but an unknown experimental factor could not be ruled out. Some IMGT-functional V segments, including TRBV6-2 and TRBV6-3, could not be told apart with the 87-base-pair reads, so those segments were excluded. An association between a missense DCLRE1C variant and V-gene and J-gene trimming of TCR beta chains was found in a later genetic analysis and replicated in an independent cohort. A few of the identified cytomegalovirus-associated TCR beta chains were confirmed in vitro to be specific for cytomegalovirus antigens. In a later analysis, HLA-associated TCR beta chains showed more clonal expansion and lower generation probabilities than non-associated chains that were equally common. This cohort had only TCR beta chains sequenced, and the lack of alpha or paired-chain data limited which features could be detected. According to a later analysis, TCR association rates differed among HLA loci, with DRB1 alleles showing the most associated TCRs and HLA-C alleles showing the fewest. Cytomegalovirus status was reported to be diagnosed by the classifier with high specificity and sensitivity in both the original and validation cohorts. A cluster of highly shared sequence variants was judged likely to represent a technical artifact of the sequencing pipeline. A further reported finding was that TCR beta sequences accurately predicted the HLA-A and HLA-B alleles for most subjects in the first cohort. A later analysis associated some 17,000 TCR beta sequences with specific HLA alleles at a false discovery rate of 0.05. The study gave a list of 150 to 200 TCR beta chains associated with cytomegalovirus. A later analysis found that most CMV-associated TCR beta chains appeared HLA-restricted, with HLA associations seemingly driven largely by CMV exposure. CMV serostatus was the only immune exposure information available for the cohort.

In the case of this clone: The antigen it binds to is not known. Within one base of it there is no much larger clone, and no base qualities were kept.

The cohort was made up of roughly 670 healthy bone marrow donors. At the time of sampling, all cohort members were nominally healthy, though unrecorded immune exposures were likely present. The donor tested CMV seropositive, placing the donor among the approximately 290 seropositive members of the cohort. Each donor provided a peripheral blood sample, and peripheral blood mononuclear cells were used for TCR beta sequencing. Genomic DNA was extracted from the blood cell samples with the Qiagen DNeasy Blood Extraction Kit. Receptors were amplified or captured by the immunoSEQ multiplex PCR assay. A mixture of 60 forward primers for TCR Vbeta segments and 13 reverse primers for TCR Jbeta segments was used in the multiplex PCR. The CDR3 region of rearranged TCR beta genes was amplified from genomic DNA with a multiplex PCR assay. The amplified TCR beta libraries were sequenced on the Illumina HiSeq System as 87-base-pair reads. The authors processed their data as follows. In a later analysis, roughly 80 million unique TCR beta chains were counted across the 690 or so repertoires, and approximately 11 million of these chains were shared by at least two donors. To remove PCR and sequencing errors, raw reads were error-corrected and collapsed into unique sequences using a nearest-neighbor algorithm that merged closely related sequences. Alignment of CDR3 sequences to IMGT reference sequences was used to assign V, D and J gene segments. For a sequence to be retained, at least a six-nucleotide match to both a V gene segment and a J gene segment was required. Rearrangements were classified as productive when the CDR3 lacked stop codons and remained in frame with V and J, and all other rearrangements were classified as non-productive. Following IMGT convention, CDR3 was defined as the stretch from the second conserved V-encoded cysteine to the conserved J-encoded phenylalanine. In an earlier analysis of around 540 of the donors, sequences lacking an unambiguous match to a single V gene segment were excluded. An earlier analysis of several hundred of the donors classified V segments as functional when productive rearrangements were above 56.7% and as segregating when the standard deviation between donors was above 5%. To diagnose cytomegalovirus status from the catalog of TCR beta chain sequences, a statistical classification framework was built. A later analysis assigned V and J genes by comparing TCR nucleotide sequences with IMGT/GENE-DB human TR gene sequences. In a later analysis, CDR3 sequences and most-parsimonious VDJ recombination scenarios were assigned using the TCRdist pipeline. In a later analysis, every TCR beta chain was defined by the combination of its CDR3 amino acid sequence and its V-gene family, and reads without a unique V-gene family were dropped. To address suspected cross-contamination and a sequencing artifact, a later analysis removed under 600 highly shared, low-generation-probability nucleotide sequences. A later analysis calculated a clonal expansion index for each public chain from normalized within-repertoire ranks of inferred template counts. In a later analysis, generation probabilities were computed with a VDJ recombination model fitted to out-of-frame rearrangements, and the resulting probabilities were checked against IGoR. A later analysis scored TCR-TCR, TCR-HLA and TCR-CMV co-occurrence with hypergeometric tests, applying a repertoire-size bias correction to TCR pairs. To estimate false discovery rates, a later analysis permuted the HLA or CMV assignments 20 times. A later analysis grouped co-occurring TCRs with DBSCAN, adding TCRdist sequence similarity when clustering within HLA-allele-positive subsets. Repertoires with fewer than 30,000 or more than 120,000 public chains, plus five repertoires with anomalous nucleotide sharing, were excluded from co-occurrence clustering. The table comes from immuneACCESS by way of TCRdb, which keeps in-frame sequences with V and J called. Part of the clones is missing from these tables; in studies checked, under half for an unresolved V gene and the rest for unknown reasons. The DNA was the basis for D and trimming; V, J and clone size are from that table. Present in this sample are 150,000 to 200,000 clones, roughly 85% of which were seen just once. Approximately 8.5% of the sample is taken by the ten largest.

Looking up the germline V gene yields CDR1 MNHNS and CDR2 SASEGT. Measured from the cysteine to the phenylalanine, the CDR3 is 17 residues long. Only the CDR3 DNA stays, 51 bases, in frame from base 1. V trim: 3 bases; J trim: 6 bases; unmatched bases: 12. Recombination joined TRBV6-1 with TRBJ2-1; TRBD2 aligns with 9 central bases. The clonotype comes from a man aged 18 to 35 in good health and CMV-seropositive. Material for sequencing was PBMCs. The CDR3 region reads CASSDTLGGGASNEQFF. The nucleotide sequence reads TGTGCCAGCAGTGACACCCTGGGCGGGGGGGCCAGCAATGAGCAGTTCTTC.